This T cell receptor beta chain was recovered during a study of T cell responses to AZD1222 COVID-19 vaccine. Overall study context: Pooling covered second doses at about 4 or about 12 weeks. Points from the study as a whole: The study identified only five to seven AZD1222 recipients as seropositive at baseline. Spike-wide vaccine-associated CD4 TCRs dominated at 160-218 and 743-854.

Measured with immunoSEQ multiplex PCR; TCRdb has only the in-frame clones, and not every one. The sample yields 100,000 to 150,000 clones, just under 90% seen once. The CDR3 runs to 15 residues. The trim removed 4 bases at V and 4 bases at J, leaving 10 bases unmatched. The germline V gene encodes CDR1 MNHEY and CDR2 SMNVEV (reference sequence). This clone has a single count. What it binds is not known. This material consisted of peripheral blood, taken on day 0 of AZD1222 vaccination. The clonotype was recovered from an adult in good health. V gene TRBV27 combines with J gene TRBJ2-7, with 7 nucleotides matching TRBD1. CDR3 loop: CASSSHTGVSYEQYF. CDR3 nucleotides: TGTGCCAGCAGTTCCCATACAGGGGTCTCGTACGAGCAGTACTTC.